This is a list of T cell receptor beta chains from one sample in a study of blood T cell repertoires in COVID-19. Clones were read by immunoSEQ multiplex PCR, and TCRdb kept only the in-frame ones, dropping some. The top ten clones hold less than 9.5% of a sample with 300,000 to 400,000 clones, 87% of them seen once. Sequencing was carried out using peripheral blood. The receptor source for this set is a woman in her fifties or sixties who had recovered from COVID-19. CDR3s include the opening cysteine and the closing phenylalanine or tryptophan. A D gene is named only where the DNA matches it firmly. Some rows have no size entry. The others give once, few or many, or a class for an expanded clone.

cdr3_length: 15; v_call: TRBV28; clone_size: -; j_call: TRBJ1-4; d_call: -; cdr3_aa: CASSLAGGANEKLFF; cdr3_nt: TGTGCCAGCAGTTTGGCCGGCGGGGCTAATGAAAAACTGTTTTTT
cdr3_length: 13; v_call: TRBV10-3; clone_size: -; j_call: TRBJ1-5; d_call: -; cdr3_aa: CAAGQGRNQPQHF; cdr3_nt: TGTGCCGCCGGCCAGGGCCGCAATCAGCCCCAGCATTTT
cdr3_length: 13; v_call: TRBV19; clone_size: -; j_call: TRBJ1-1; d_call: -; cdr3_aa: CASSINGDTEAFF; cdr3_nt: TGTGCCAGTAGTATTAACGGGGACACTGAAGCTTTCTTT
cdr3_length: 16; v_call: TRBV6-6; clone_size: -; j_call: TRBJ2-7; d_call: TRBD2; cdr3_aa: CASSYLGSGGSYEQYF; cdr3_nt: TGTGCCAGCAGTTACTTAGGTAGCGGGGGGTCCTACGAGCAGTACTTC
cdr3_length: 14; v_call: TRBV5-1; clone_size: -; j_call: TRBJ1-6; d_call: -; cdr3_aa: CASSLGHNNSPLHF; cdr3_nt: TGCGCCAGCAGCTTGGGACACAATAATTCACCCCTCCACTTT
cdr3_length: 15; v_call: TRBV9; clone_size: -; j_call: TRBJ2-7; d_call: TRBD1; cdr3_aa: CASSVTGQGTYEQYF; cdr3_nt: TGTGCCAGCAGCGTGACGGGACAGGGCACCTACGAGCAGTACTTC
cdr3_length: 14; v_call: TRBV9; clone_size: -; j_call: TRBJ1-1; d_call: -; cdr3_aa: CASSVAGPNTEAFF; cdr3_nt: TGTGCCAGCAGCGTAGCTGGGCCCAACACTGAAGCTTTCTTT
cdr3_length: 17; v_call: TRBV18; clone_size: -; j_call: TRBJ1-5; d_call: -; cdr3_aa: CASSPSSRRPGDQPQHF; cdr3_nt: TGTGCCAGCTCACCATCCTCACGAAGGCCCGGGGATCAGCCCCAGCATTTT
cdr3_length: 16; v_call: TRBV7-2; clone_size: -; j_call: TRBJ2-6; d_call: -; cdr3_aa: CASSLVIASGANVLTF; cdr3_nt: TGTGCCAGCAGCTTAGTGATAGCCTCTGGGGCCAACGTCCTGACTTTC
cdr3_length: 13; v_call: TRBV19; clone_size: -; j_call: TRBJ2-7; d_call: -; cdr3_aa: CASSRQASYEQYF; cdr3_nt: TGTGCCAGTAGTCGACAGGCCTCCTACGAGCAGTACTTC
cdr3_length: 13; v_call: TRBV20-1; clone_size: -; j_call: TRBJ1-5; d_call: -; cdr3_aa: CSASVRGNQPQHF; cdr3_nt: TGCAGTGCTAGTGTTCGGGGCAATCAGCCCCAGCATTTT
cdr3_length: 15; v_call: TRBV15; clone_size: -; j_call: TRBJ1-5; d_call: TRBD1; cdr3_aa: CATSRDKGGFQPQHF; cdr3_nt: TGTGCCACCAGCAGAGATAAAGGGGGCTTCCAGCCCCAGCATTTT
cdr3_length: 18; v_call: TRBV6-2/TRBV6-3; clone_size: -; j_call: TRBJ2-2; d_call: TRBD2; cdr3_aa: CASSKGLAGASNTGELFF; cdr3_nt: TGTGCCAGCAGTAAGGGACTAGCGGGAGCGTCCAATACCGGGGAGCTGTTTTTT
cdr3_length: 12; v_call: TRBV7-2; clone_size: -; j_call: TRBJ2-7; d_call: -; cdr3_aa: CASRALLSEQYF; cdr3_nt: TGTGCCAGCAGAGCCCTCCTGTCAGAGCAGTACTTC
cdr3_length: 15; v_call: TRBV9; clone_size: -; j_call: TRBJ2-5; d_call: TRBD2; cdr3_aa: CASSVGTSGGETQYF; cdr3_nt: TGTGCCAGCAGCGTTGGGACTAGCGGTGGGGAGACCCAGTACTTC
cdr3_length: 14; v_call: TRBV3-1/TRBV3-2; clone_size: -; j_call: TRBJ2-3; d_call: -; cdr3_aa: CASSRADRTDTQYF; cdr3_nt: TGTGCCAGCAGCCGGGCTGACCGCACAGATACGCAGTATTTT
cdr3_length: 17; v_call: TRBV11-3; clone_size: -; j_call: TRBJ1-2; d_call: -; cdr3_aa: CASSSDGHTVRFIGYTF; cdr3_nt: TGTGCCAGCAGCTCCGATGGGCATACAGTTCGATTTATCGGCTACACCTTC
cdr3_length: 15; v_call: TRBV9; clone_size: -; j_call: TRBJ1-2; d_call: -; cdr3_aa: CASSVATGTNYGYTF; cdr3_nt: TGTGCCAGCAGCGTCGCAACAGGGACAAACTATGGCTACACCTTC
cdr3_length: 14; v_call: TRBV7-2; clone_size: -; j_call: TRBJ2-7; d_call: TRBD1; cdr3_aa: CASSPTRTGWEQYF; cdr3_nt: TGTGCCAGCAGCCCAACCAGGACAGGGTGGGAGCAGTACTTC
cdr3_length: 14; v_call: TRBV18; clone_size: -; j_call: TRBJ1-1; d_call: -; cdr3_aa: CASSPARANTEAFF; cdr3_nt: TGTGCCAGCTCACCAGCCAGGGCCAACACTGAAGCTTTCTTT
cdr3_length: 18; v_call: TRBV4-1; clone_size: -; j_call: TRBJ2-3; d_call: TRBD2; cdr3_aa: CASSQGSLAGGRTDTQYF; cdr3_nt: TGCGCCAGCAGCCAAGGCTCCTTAGCGGGAGGTCGCACAGATACGCAGTATTTT
cdr3_length: 16; v_call: TRBV5-6; clone_size: -; j_call: TRBJ2-7; d_call: TRBD2; cdr3_aa: CASGSGLAGGTYEQYF; cdr3_nt: TGTGCCAGCGGCTCAGGACTAGCGGGGGGAACCTACGAGCAGTACTTC
cdr3_length: 16; v_call: TRBV6-2/TRBV6-3; clone_size: -; j_call: TRBJ2-7; d_call: TRBD1; cdr3_aa: CASTPGDRGSSYEQYF; cdr3_nt: TGTGCCAGCACCCCCGGGGACAGGGGAAGCTCCTACGAGCAGTACTTC
cdr3_length: 16; v_call: TRBV9; clone_size: -; j_call: TRBJ2-5; d_call: TRBD2; cdr3_aa: CASSAGLAEFQETQYF; cdr3_nt: TGTGCCAGCAGCGCGGGACTAGCGGAATTCCAAGAGACCCAGTACTTC
cdr3_length: 13; v_call: TRBV30; clone_size: -; j_call: TRBJ2-2; d_call: TRBD1; cdr3_aa: CAWGTENTGELFF; cdr3_nt: TGTGCCTGGGGGACAGAAAACACCGGGGAGCTGTTTTTT
cdr3_length: 15; v_call: TRBV19; clone_size: -; j_call: TRBJ2-1; d_call: TRBD2; cdr3_aa: CASSFQRGSYNEQFF; cdr3_nt: TGTGCCAGTAGTTTCCAGCGGGGGAGTTACAATGAGCAGTTCTTC
cdr3_length: 11; v_call: TRBV20-1; clone_size: once; j_call: TRBJ2-7; d_call: -; cdr3_aa: CSGLGLYEQYF; cdr3_nt: TGCAGTGGTCTGGGGCTTTACGAGCAGTACTTC
cdr3_length: 14; v_call: TRBV9; clone_size: -; j_call: TRBJ1-2; d_call: TRBD1; cdr3_aa: CASSFGQGRYGYTF; cdr3_nt: TGTGCCAGCAGCTTCGGACAGGGGAGATATGGCTACACCTTC
cdr3_length: 11; v_call: TRBV28; clone_size: -; j_call: TRBJ1-1; d_call: -; cdr3_aa: CASSLRTEAFF; cdr3_nt: TGTGCCAGCAGCCTGAGGACTGAAGCTTTCTTT
cdr3_length: 11; v_call: TRBV6-2/TRBV6-3; clone_size: -; j_call: TRBJ2-7; d_call: -; cdr3_aa: CASSWEYEQYF; cdr3_nt: TGTGCCAGCAGTTGGGAGTACGAGCAGTACTTC
cdr3_length: 14; v_call: TRBV5-1; clone_size: once; j_call: TRBJ2-3; d_call: -; cdr3_aa: CASSGGLSTDTQYF; cdr3_nt: TGCGCCAGCAGTGGGGGCCTTAGCACAGATACGCAGTATTTT
cdr3_length: 15; v_call: TRBV7-6; clone_size: -; j_call: TRBJ2-2; d_call: TRBD1; cdr3_aa: CASSFSGGAVGELFF; cdr3_nt: TGTGCCAGCAGCTTTTCAGGGGGCGCGGTCGGGGAGCTGTTTTTT
cdr3_length: 15; v_call: TRBV30; clone_size: -; j_call: TRBJ2-7; d_call: TRBD1; cdr3_aa: CAWSVRRTGANEQYF; cdr3_nt: TGTGCCTGGAGTGTACGACGTACAGGGGCTAACGAGCAGTACTTC
cdr3_length: 12; v_call: TRBV6-6; clone_size: -; j_call: TRBJ1-2; d_call: TRBD1; cdr3_aa: CASNDRVYGYTF; cdr3_nt: TGTGCCAGCAACGACAGGGTCTATGGCTACACCTTC
cdr3_length: 16; v_call: TRBV4-3; clone_size: -; j_call: TRBJ2-3; d_call: TRBD1; cdr3_aa: CASSQEFAGGSDTQYF; cdr3_nt: TGCGCCAGCAGCCAAGAATTCGCAGGGGGTTCAGATACGCAGTATTTT
cdr3_length: 12; v_call: TRBV19; clone_size: -; j_call: TRBJ2-1; d_call: -; cdr3_aa: CASSIIDNEQFF; cdr3_nt: TGTGCCAGTAGTATTATAGACAATGAGCAGTTCTTC
cdr3_length: 10; v_call: TRBV29-1; clone_size: -; j_call: TRBJ1-2; d_call: -; cdr3_aa: CSVEGAGYTF; cdr3_nt: TGCAGCGTTGAAGGGGCTGGCTACACCTTC
cdr3_length: 13; v_call: TRBV7-2; clone_size: -; j_call: TRBJ2-5; d_call: -; cdr3_aa: CASSLAGAETQYF; cdr3_nt: TGTGCCAGCAGCTTAGCGGGGGCAGAGACCCAGTACTTC
cdr3_length: 13; v_call: TRBV5-6; clone_size: -; j_call: TRBJ1-2; d_call: -; cdr3_aa: CASSLVGNYGYTF; cdr3_nt: TGTGCCAGCAGCTTGGTCGGTAACTATGGCTACACCTTC
cdr3_length: 14; v_call: TRBV6-2/TRBV6-3; clone_size: -; j_call: TRBJ2-5; d_call: -; cdr3_aa: CASSYPDSQETQYF; cdr3_nt: TGTGCCAGCAGTTACCCCGACAGCCAAGAGACCCAGTACTTC
cdr3_length: 15; v_call: TRBV29-1; clone_size: -; j_call: TRBJ2-3; d_call: TRBD1; cdr3_aa: CSVGRNRGRTDTQYF; cdr3_nt: TGCAGCGTCGGACGAAACAGGGGTCGGACAGATACGCAGTATTTT
cdr3_length: 14; v_call: TRBV10-3; clone_size: few; j_call: TRBJ1-5; d_call: -; cdr3_aa: CAISGPGSGQPQHF; cdr3_nt: TGTGCCATCAGCGGACCGGGGTCAGGTCAGCCCCAGCATTTT
cdr3_length: 11; v_call: TRBV6-5; clone_size: -; j_call: TRBJ1-2; d_call: -; cdr3_aa: CASRGQWGYTF; cdr3_nt: TGTGCCAGCAGAGGACAGTGGGGCTACACCTTC
cdr3_length: 14; v_call: TRBV10-3; clone_size: -; j_call: TRBJ1-4; d_call: TRBD1; cdr3_aa: CAISVGTGGEKLFF; cdr3_nt: TGTGCCATCAGTGTAGGGACAGGCGGTGAAAAACTGTTTTTT
cdr3_length: 14; v_call: TRBV25-1; clone_size: -; j_call: TRBJ1-2; d_call: -; cdr3_aa: CASSEGGRIYGYTF; cdr3_nt: TGTGCCAGCAGTGAGGGGGGACGGATATATGGCTACACCTTC
cdr3_length: 15; v_call: TRBV27; clone_size: medium-sized; j_call: TRBJ2-1; d_call: -; cdr3_aa: CASSLERLAYNEQFF; cdr3_nt: TGTGCCAGCAGTTTAGAGCGGCTTGCCTACAATGAGCAGTTCTTC
cdr3_length: 16; v_call: TRBV7-8; clone_size: few; j_call: TRBJ2-2; d_call: TRBD2; cdr3_aa: CASSSGLAGGTGELFF; cdr3_nt: TGTGCCAGCAGCTCGGGACTAGCGGGAGGTACCGGGGAGCTGTTTTTT
cdr3_length: 17; v_call: TRBV4-3; clone_size: once; j_call: TRBJ2-3; d_call: -; cdr3_aa: CASSQGVRGSGTDTQYF; cdr3_nt: TGCGCCAGCAGCCAAGGCGTCCGGGGTTCCGGGACAGATACGCAGTATTTT
cdr3_length: 13; v_call: TRBV6-2/TRBV6-3; clone_size: -; j_call: TRBJ2-4; d_call: -; cdr3_aa: CASSRTRQNIQYF; cdr3_nt: TGTGCCAGCAGTAGGACAAGACAGAACATTCAGTACTTC
cdr3_length: 16; v_call: TRBV28; clone_size: -; j_call: TRBJ1-2; d_call: TRBD1; cdr3_aa: CASRAAGTGGNYGYTF; cdr3_nt: TGTGCCAGCAGGGCCGCCGGGACAGGGGGTAACTATGGCTACACCTTC
cdr3_length: 14; v_call: TRBV23-1; clone_size: -; j_call: TRBJ2-7; d_call: -; cdr3_aa: CASSHRGLSHEQYF; cdr3_nt: TGCGCCAGCAGTCATCGGGGTTTGAGCCACGAGCAGTACTTC
cdr3_length: 13; v_call: TRBV19; clone_size: -; j_call: TRBJ1-2; d_call: -; cdr3_aa: CASSITRDYGYTF; cdr3_nt: TGTGCCAGTAGTATAACTCGTGACTATGGCTACACCTTC
cdr3_length: 16; v_call: TRBV7-9; clone_size: -; j_call: TRBJ2-1; d_call: -; cdr3_aa: CASSPSGDSPSNEQFF; cdr3_nt: TGTGCCAGCAGCCCGTCGGGGGACTCCCCCTCCAATGAGCAGTTCTTC
cdr3_length: 15; v_call: TRBV3-1/TRBV3-2; clone_size: -; j_call: TRBJ2-5; d_call: -; cdr3_aa: CASSLPQGGQETQYF; cdr3_nt: TGTGCCAGCAGCCTGCCTCAGGGGGGACAAGAGACCCAGTACTTC
cdr3_length: 14; v_call: TRBV27; clone_size: -; j_call: TRBJ2-5; d_call: -; cdr3_aa: CASSRIGQGETQYF; cdr3_nt: TGTGCCAGCAGTCGGATTGGGCAGGGAGAGACCCAGTACTTC